This T cell receptor (beta chain) was captured by sequencing in a study of CD8+ T cells in alopecia areata. The V and J ends lost 5 bases and 4 bases, in that order; junction bases with no gene match: 8. CDR3 length equals 15 residues. The germline V gene encodes CDR1 MNHNS and CDR2 SASEGT. With regard to this clone: Antigen unknown.

Extracted from the samples, RNA was reverse transcribed into cDNA to serve as the sequencing template. Measured with immunoSEQ multiplex PCR; TCRdb has only the in-frame clones, and not every one. The table has 25,000 to 40,000 clones, more than 60% seen once; the top ten hold 15% to 20%. The study's findings and limits: Affected lesional scalp, above all in alopecia totalis/universalis, was more clonal than normal scalp.

This receptor was identified in a human donor with alopecia areata. The material sequenced was NKG2D-low CD8+ T cells sorted from blood. This chain joins TRBV6-1 and TRBJ2-3, with 8 bases that match TRBD1. The CDR3 loop reads CASSTGTGGSDTQYF. The CDR3 nucleotides are TGTGCCAGCAGTACAGGGACAGGCGGGTCAGATACGCAGTATTTT.